The 28 T cell receptor beta chains below all came from one sample that was sequenced in a study of T cell responses to AZD1222 COVID-19 vaccine. TCRdb's table, derived via immunoSEQ multiplex PCR, lists solely in-frame clones and lacks some. The sample lists about 130,000 clones; 70% to 90% were seen once. Sequencing used peripheral blood, obtained on day 0 of AZD1222 vaccination. Source of these receptors: an adult in good health.

The J gene is TRBJ1-2, the V gene TRBV19; D is perhaps TRBD1 (5 bases). The germline V and J ends were trimmed by 6 bases and 1 base, with 9 bases remaining between them. The CDR3 covers 13 residues. Germline V CDR1 and CDR2: LNHDA, SQIVND (reference sequence). DNA for the CDR3: TGTGCCAGTAGGACAGAAGATAACTATGGCTACACCTTC. It encodes CASRTEDNYGYTF. The whole variable domain, remainder taken from reference TRBV19 and TRBJ1-2, is DGGITQSPKYLFRKEGQNVTLSCEQNLNHDAMYWYRQDPGQGLRLIYYSQIVNDFQKGDIAEGYSVSREKKESFPLTVTSAQKNPTAFYLCASRTEDNYGYTFGSGTRLTVV.

The V gene is TRBV21-1, the J gene TRBJ1-5; TRBD1 reflects the table's D call only, with no check against the DNA. TRBV21-1 is labeled a pseudogene. CDR3 length: 18 residues. DNA of the CDR3: TGTGCCAGCAGCAAAGTAGGGGGCAGGGCCTGTTCCCTACAGCCCCAGCATTTT. Translation: CASSKVGGRACSLQPQHF.

The J gene is TRBJ2-1, the V gene TRBV19; D is possibly TRBD2 (7 bases). The germline gives CDR1 LNHDA, CDR2 SQIVND (reference sequence). The CDR3 has 14 amino acids. V shed 5 bases and J shed 7 bases, with 15 bases lying between them. The CDR3 DNA reads as TGTGCCAGTAGTTGGGGGGGGCCGGAGAATGAGCAGTTCTTC. Encoded protein: CASSWGGPENEQFF.

The CDR3 nucleotides are TGTGCCAGCAGTTACCGCGCATGGGGGGAAAAGGATGGCTACACCTTC. Translated, it gives CASSYRAWGEKDGYTF. This chain links TRBV6-5 with TRBJ1-2; D may be TRBD1 (5 bases). The CDR3 totals 16 residues. The V and J ends lost 2 bases and 6 bases respectively, with 19 bases between them. CDR1 MNHEY and CDR2 SVGAGI come from the germline V gene.

The DNA of the CDR3 is TGTGCCAGCAGCTTTTCTGGACAGGGGCACACTGAAGCTTTCTTT. Translating it yields CASSFSGQGHTEAFF. This chain links TRBV6-5 with TRBJ1-1, with 9 bases identical to TRBD1. Unmatched junction bases numbered 8, after V lost 6 bases and J lost 3 bases. Germline V gene lookup returns CDR1 MNHEY and CDR2 SVGAGI. The CDR3 length is 15 residues.

This rearrangement joins TRBV9 to TRBJ1-3; the match to TRBD1 covers 10 bases. Germline V lookup: CDR1 SGDLS, CDR2 YYNGEE. The trim removed 0 bases at V and 2 bases at J, leaving 5 bases unmatched. The CDR3 is 17 amino acids. This CDR3 reads CASSVVDRGKTGNTIYF. DNA for the CDR3: TGTGCCAGCAGCGTAGTGGACAGGGGGAAAACTGGAAACACCATATATTTT.

This clone was seen a single time. The J gene is TRBJ1-5, the V gene TRBV2; a possible D gene is TRBD1 (5 bases). Germline V gene lookup returns CDR1 SNHLY and CDR2 FYNNEI. This CDR3 has 15 amino acids. The ends were cut back, 3 bases at V and 4 bases at J, with 13 bases in the middle. CDR3 amino acids: CASSDAGRINQPQHF. The CDR3 region has the DNA TGTGCCAGCAGTGACGCGGGACGGATTAATCAGCCCCAGCATTTT. Combining the CDR3 with reference TRBV2 and TRBJ1-5 gives the whole variable domain EPEVTQTPSHQVTQMGQEVILRCVPISNHLYFYWYRQILGQKVEFLVSFYNNEISEKSEIFDDQFSVERPDGSNFTLKIRSTKLEDSAMYFCASSDAGRINQPQHFGDGTRLSIL.

This chain uses TRBV29-1 with TRBJ2-3; possible D gene TRBD1, 5 bases. Germline CDR1 is SQVTM and CDR2 is ANQGSEA. The germline V and J ends were trimmed by 3 bases and 1 base, with 5 bases remaining between them. The CDR3 is made up of 12 amino acids. Here the CDR3 reads CSVETGTDTQYF. CDR3 DNA sequence: TGCAGCGTTGAGACAGGCACAGATACGCAGTATTTT.

V usage is TRBV7-2 and J usage is TRBJ2-7, with D possibly called TRBD1 or TRBD2 (7 bases each). With 5 bases removed from V and 5 bases from J, the gap between germline ends came to 16 bases. Germline V gene lookup returns CDR1 SGHTA and CDR2 FQGNSA. This CDR3 contains 14 residues. The CDR3 spells CASSAGDRKNEQYF. As DNA, the CDR3 is TGTGCCAGCAGCGCGGGGGACAGAAAAAACGAGCAGTACTTC.

The V call is TRBV27, the J call TRBJ1-6; D may be TRBD1 (5 bases). This CDR3 is 15 amino acids long. Germline values: CDR1 MNHEY, CDR2 SMNVEV (reference sequence). The V and J ends lost 1 base and 7 bases respectively, with 11 bases between them. The CDR3 sequence: CASSLFGTENSPLHF. For the CDR3, the DNA is TGTGCCAGCAGTTTATTTGGGACGGAGAATTCACCCCTCCACTTT.

This clone was found once. V and J are TRBV5-1 and TRBJ2-1; TRBD2 matches 14 bases. V shed 7 bases and J 2 bases; nucleotides not matched to a gene: 5. This CDR3 is 16 amino acids long. Germline CDR1 SGHRS, CDR2 YFSETQ. CDR3 nucleotides: TGCGCCAGCTACTCGGGACTAGCGGGAGCCTACAATGAGCAGTTCTTC. The encoded protein is CASYSGLAGAYNEQFF.

CDR3: CASSWGARSSDTEAFF. In nucleotides, the CDR3 is TGCGCCAGCAGCTGGGGGGCTCGGTCATCGGATACTGAAGCTTTCTTT. This chain links TRBV5-1 with TRBJ1-1; tentatively, D is TRBD1 (6 bases). The ends were cut back, 3 bases at V and 5 bases at J, with 20 bases in the middle. Germline V gene lookup returns CDR1 SGHRS and CDR2 YFSETQ. The CDR3 consists of 16 residues. The variable domain in full, with the rest retrieved from reference TRBV5-1 and TRBJ1-1, is KAGVTQTPRYLIKTRGQQVTLSCSPISGHRSVSWYQQTPGQGLQFLFEYFSETQRNKGNFPGRFSGRQFSNSRSEMNVSTLELGDSALYLCASSWGARSSDTEAFFGQGTRLTVV.

This chain joins TRBV7-9 and TRBJ2-2, with 9 nucleotides matching TRBD1. J lost 4 bases, V lost 6 bases, and 12 bases had no gene match. Germline assignment: CDR1 SEHNR and CDR2 FQNEAQ (reference sequence). The CDR3 totals 17 residues. Here the CDR3 reads CASSLLQGAVSTGELFF. DNA of the CDR3: TGTGCCAGCAGTTTACTACAGGGGGCGGTCAGCACCGGGGAGCTGTTTTTT.

The chain employs TRBV10-3 and TRBJ1-2; D perhaps matches TRBD1 (6 bases). Germline V gene sequence: CDR1 ENHRY, CDR2 SYGVKD. The CDR3 totals 13 residues. Between the trimmed V and J ends, which lost 7 bases and 6 bases, there was a span of 15 bases. The CDR3 sequence is CAITTGLDNGYTF. The DNA for the CDR3 is TGTGCCATCACAACAGGGTTGGACAATGGCTACACCTTC.

The CDR3 loop is CASKSGQKNTEAFF. The CDR3 region has the DNA TGTGCCAGCAAGTCCGGACAGAAGAACACTGAAGCTTTCTTT. This chain connects TRBV7-2 to TRBJ1-1; perhaps TRBD1 as D (6 bases). The germline CDR1 and CDR2 sequences are SGHTA and FQGNSA. The CDR3 runs to 14 residues. V was cut by 7 bases and J by 1 base, with 13 bases left in between.

The DNA of the CDR3 is TGCGCCAGCAGCCATACTACTAGCGGGAGTGCGACAGATACGCAGTATTTT. Translation gives CASSHTTSGSATDTQYF. The genes are TRBV4-1 and TRBJ2-3, with TRBD2 identical over 11 bases. Germline V lookup: CDR1 MGHRA, CDR2 YSYEKL. V shed 3 bases, J shed 3 bases, and the junction held 8 bases outside the gene matches. The CDR3 runs to 17 residues.

The V call is TRBV29-1, the J call TRBJ2-7; D might be TRBD1 (6 bases). Germline assignment: CDR1 SQVTM and CDR2 ANQGSEA. The CDR3 contains 15 residues. V shed 7 bases and J shed 3 bases, with 22 bases lying between them. CDR3 DNA: TGCAGCGCCGGCCCTGGACAGAACGGATACTACGAGCAGTACTTC. Residues: CSAGPGQNGYYEQYF.

This clone turned up a few times. The chain has TRBV7-2 and TRBJ2-4, with 14 nucleotides matching TRBD2. This CDR3 region has 19 residues. Trimming took 0 bases from V and 0 from J; bases not matched to a gene: 4. CDR1 SGHTA and CDR2 FQGNSA come from the germline V gene. The DNA for the CDR3 is TGTGCCAGCAGCTTAGCGGGACTAGCGGGGGCGCTAGCCAAAAACATTCAGTACTTC. Translation: CASSLAGLAGALAKNIQYF.

V usage is TRBV3-1 (or the pseudogene TRBV3-2) and J usage is TRBJ1-2; D is ambiguous. The V gene lost 4 bases and the J gene lost 0 bases, with 12 bases spanning the gap. From germline, CDR1 is LGHDT and CDR2 YNNKEL (reference sequence). This CDR3 has 15 amino acids. This CDR3 reads CASSPTIQSNYGYTF. Written as DNA, the CDR3 is TGTGCCAGCAGCCCCACGATTCAGTCTAACTATGGCTACACCTTC.

V and J are TRBV5-1 and TRBJ2-2, with 10 bases aligning to TRBD2. Germline CDR1 is SGHRS and CDR2 is YFSETQ. CDR3 length: 16 residues. Losses at the gene ends were 0 bases for V and 6 bases for J; bases not matched to a gene: 5. As DNA, the CDR3 is TGCGCCAGCAGCTTGGAGGGGACTAGCGTCCCCGGGGAGCTGTTTTTT. It specifies CASSLEGTSVPGELFF.

The chain combines TRBV6-4 with TRBJ2-3, with 8 bases that match TRBD1. The germline V gene has CDR1 MRHNA and CDR2 SNTAGT. This CDR3 region has 14 residues. J was trimmed by 2 bases and V by 5 bases; bases with no gene match: 3. The CDR3 DNA sequence: TGTGCCAGCAGTCCGGGACAGGACACAGATACGCAGTATTTT. Translation: CASSPGQDTDTQYF.

The chain has TRBV28 and TRBJ2-1; TRBD1 aligns across 9 bases. In germline, CDR1 is MDHEN, CDR2 SYDVKM. With V trimmed by 3 bases and J by 3 bases, 9 bases remained unmatched. This CDR3 spans 17 amino acids. Written as DNA, the CDR3 is TGTGCCAGCAGTTTGTGGGACAGGGTCTCCCTCTACAATGAGCAGTTCTTC. It translates to CASSLWDRVSLYNEQFF.

This clone was recorded once. The rearrangement uses TRBV9 and TRBJ1-4, with no clear D. The CDR3 has 13 residues. CDR1 is SGDLS, CDR2 YYNGEE, per germline. Trimming took 0 bases from V and 8 from J, leaving 8 bases between them. CDR3 coding DNA: TGTGCCAGCAGCGTAGGAGACAACGAAAAACTGTTTTTT. This codes for CASSVGDNEKLFF.

The genes are TRBV3-1 (or the pseudogene TRBV3-2) and TRBJ2-7; D not certain. Germline V lookup: CDR1 LGHDT, CDR2 YNNKEL (reference sequence). This CDR3 has 14 amino acids. Between the trimmed V and J ends, which lost 2 bases and 4 bases, there was a span of 12 bases. The CDR3 DNA reads TGTGCCAGCAGCCAATCTCTCAGGCCATACGAGCAGTACTTC. This encodes CASSQSLRPYEQYF.

The chain has TRBV6-6 and TRBJ1-6; D remains unclear. The CDR3 spans 13 residues. Trimming stripped 8 bases from V and 7 bases from J, with 12 bases between. CDR1 and CDR2 from the germline V gene are MNHNY and SVGAGI (reference sequence). The CDR3, as DNA: TGTGCCAGCCGTCTGGCCGCCAATTCACCCCTCCACTTT. Its protein product is CASRLAANSPLHF.

V is TRBV28 and J is TRBJ1-2, with 7 bases that match TRBD1. V dropped 1 base and J dropped 8; count of bases not matched to a gene: 10. The germline gives CDR1 MDHEN, CDR2 SYDVKM. This CDR3 contains 15 residues. The CDR3 reads CASSLFGTQGGGYTF. CDR3 DNA sequence: TGTGCCAGCAGTTTATTCGGGACTCAGGGGGGAGGCTACACCTTC.

CDR3 coding DNA: TGTGCCTGGAGTGTACAAGGACCGAAAAATCAGCCCCAGCATTTT. Its translation: CAWSVQGPKNQPQHF. The gene calls are TRBV30 and TRBJ1-5; D is unclear. V was trimmed by 0 bases and J by 4 bases, leaving 13 bases between them. CDR1 and CDR2 from the germline V gene are GTSNPN and SVGIG (reference sequence). This CDR3 region has 15 residues. The full variable domain, its missing parts supplied by reference TRBV30 and TRBJ1-5, is SQTIHQWPATLVQPVGSPLSLECTVEGTSNPNLYWYRQAAGRGLQLLFYSVGIGQISSEVPQNLSASRPQDRQFILSSKKLLLSDSGFYLCAWSVQGPKNQPQHFGDGTRLSIL.

The chain joins TRBV5-1 to TRBJ2-4, with D possibly called TRBD1 or TRBD2 (5 bases each). V lost 10 bases to trimming and J lost 3 bases, with 11 bases between them. Germline CDR1 reads SGHRS; CDR2 reads YFSETQ. The CDR3 is 12 amino acids. CDR3 residues: CASRDVKNIQYF. The CDR3 nucleotides are TGCGCCTCACGGGACGTCAAAAACATTCAGTACTTC.